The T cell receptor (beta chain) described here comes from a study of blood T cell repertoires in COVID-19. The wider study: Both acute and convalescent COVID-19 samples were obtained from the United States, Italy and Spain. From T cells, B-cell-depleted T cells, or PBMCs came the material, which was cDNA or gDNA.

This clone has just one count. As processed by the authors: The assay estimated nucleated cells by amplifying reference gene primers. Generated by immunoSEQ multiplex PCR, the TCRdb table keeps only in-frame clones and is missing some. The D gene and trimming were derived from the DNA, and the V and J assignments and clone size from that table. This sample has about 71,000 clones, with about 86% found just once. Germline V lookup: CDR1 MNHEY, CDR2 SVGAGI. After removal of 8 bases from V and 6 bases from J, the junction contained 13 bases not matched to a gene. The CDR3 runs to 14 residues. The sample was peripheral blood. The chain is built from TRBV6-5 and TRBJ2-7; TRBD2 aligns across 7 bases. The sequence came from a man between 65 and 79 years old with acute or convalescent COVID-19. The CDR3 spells CASGIGRAKSEQYF. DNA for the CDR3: TGTGCCAGCGGGATAGGGAGGGCCAAATCCGAGCAGTACTTC.